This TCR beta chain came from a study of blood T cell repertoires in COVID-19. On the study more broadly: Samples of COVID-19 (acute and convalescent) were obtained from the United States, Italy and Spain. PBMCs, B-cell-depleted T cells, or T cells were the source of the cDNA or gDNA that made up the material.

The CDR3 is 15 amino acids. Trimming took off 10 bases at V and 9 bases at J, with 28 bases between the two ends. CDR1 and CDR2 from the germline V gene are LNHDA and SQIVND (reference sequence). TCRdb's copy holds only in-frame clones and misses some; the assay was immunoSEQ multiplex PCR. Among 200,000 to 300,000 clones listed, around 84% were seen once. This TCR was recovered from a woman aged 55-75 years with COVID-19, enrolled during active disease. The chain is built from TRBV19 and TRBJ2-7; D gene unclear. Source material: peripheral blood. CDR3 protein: CATKPNYESFYLQYF. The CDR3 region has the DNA TGTGCCACCAAACCCAACTATGAGTCCTTCTACCTGCAGTACTTC.